The source of this T cell receptor (beta chain) is a study of blood T cell repertoires in COVID-19. Study background: The United States, Italy and Spain were the sources of the acute and convalescent COVID-19 samples.

In the source study's methods: Reference gene primers were amplified, and this amplification served to estimate nucleated cell counts. Libraries were prepared by immunoSEQ multiplex PCR; TCRdb keeps only in-frame clonotypes and omits some of them. V, J and clone size derive from that table, while D and trimming were established from the DNA sequence. The sample lists tens of thousands of clones; roughly 85% were seen once. This clone was seen just once. Germline V gene data show CDR1 as LNHDA and CDR2 as SQIVND (reference sequence). There are 14 residues in the CDR3. V lost 9 bases to trimming and J lost 1 base, with 13 bases between them.

This TCR was recovered from a human donor in a cohort sampled during active COVID-19. V usage is TRBV19 and J usage is TRBJ2-1, with D possibly TRBD1 on 6 matching bases. What was sequenced was peripheral blood. The CDR3 region is CASRRQDSYNEQFF. CDR3 DNA sequence: TGTGCCAGCCGTCGACAGGATTCCTACAATGAGCAGTTCTTC.